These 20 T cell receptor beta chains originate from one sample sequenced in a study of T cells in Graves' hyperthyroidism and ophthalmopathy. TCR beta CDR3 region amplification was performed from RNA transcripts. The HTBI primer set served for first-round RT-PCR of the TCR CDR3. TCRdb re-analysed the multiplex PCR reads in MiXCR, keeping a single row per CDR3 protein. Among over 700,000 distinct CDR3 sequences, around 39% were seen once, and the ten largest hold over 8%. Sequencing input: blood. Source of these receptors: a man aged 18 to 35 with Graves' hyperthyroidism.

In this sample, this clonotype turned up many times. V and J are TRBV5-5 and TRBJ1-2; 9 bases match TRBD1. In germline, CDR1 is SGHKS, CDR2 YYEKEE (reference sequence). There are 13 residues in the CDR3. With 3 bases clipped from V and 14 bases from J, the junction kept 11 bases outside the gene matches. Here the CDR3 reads CASSSTGTGQGTF. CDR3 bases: TGTGCCAGCAGCTCTACCGGGACAGGGCAGGGAACCTTC.

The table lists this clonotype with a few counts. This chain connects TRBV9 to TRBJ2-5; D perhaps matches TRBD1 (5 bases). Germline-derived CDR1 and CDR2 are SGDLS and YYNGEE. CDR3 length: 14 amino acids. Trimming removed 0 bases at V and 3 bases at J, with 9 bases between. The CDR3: CASSVGSTEETQYF. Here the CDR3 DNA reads TGTGCCAGCAGCGTAGGGTCGACAGAAGAGACCCAGTACTTC. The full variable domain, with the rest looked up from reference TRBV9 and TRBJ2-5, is DSGVTQTPKHLITATGQRVTLRCSPRSGDLSVYWYQQSLDQGLQFLIQYYNGEERAKGNILERFSAQQFPDLHSELNLSSLELGDSALYFCASSVGSTEETQYFGPGTRLLVL.

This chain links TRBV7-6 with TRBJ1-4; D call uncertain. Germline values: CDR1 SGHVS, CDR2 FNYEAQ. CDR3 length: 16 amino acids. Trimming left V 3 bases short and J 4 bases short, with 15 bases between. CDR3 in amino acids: CASSLGTAGSNEKLFF. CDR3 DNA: TGTGCCAGCAGCTTGGGTACAGCAGGCAGTAATGAAAAACTGTTTTTT.

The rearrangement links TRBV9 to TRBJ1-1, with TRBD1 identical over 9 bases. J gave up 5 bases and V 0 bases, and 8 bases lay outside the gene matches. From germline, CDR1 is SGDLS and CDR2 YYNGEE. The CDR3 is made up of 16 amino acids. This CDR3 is CASSVVPSDRGTEAFF. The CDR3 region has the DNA TGTGCCAGCAGCGTAGTCCCCTCGGACAGGGGAACTGAAGCTTTCTTT.

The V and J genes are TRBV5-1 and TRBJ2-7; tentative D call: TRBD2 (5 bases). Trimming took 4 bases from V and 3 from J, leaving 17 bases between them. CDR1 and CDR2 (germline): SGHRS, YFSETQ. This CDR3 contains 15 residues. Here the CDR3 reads CASSQDTGILYEQYF. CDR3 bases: TGCGCCAGCAGCCAAGATACCGGGATTCTCTACGAGCAGTACTTC.

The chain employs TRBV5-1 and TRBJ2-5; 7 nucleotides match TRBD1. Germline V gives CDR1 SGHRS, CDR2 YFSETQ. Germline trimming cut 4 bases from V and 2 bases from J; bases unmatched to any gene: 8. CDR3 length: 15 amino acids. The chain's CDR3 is CASSPPGTVQETQYF. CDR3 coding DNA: TGCGCCAGCAGCCCTCCAGGGACAGTACAAGAGACCCAGTACTTC. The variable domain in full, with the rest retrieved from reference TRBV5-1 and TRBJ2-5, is KAGVTQTPRYLIKTRGQQVTLSCSPISGHRSVSWYQQTPGQGLQFLFEYFSETQRNKGNFPGRFSGRQFSNSRSEMNVSTLELGDSALYLCASSPPGTVQETQYFGPGTRLLVL.

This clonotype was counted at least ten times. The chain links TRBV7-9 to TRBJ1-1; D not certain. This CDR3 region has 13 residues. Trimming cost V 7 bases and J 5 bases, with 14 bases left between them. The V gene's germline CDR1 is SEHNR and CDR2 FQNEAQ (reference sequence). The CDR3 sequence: CASNFGLSTEAFF. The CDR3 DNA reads TGTGCCAGCAACTTCGGTTTAAGTACTGAAGCTTTCTTT.

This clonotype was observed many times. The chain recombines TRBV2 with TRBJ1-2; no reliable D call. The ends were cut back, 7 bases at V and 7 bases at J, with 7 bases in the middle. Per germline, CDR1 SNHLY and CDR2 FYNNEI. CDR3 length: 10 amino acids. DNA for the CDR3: TGTGCCAGCACGGGTGGTGGCTACACCTTC. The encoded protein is CASTGGGYTF.

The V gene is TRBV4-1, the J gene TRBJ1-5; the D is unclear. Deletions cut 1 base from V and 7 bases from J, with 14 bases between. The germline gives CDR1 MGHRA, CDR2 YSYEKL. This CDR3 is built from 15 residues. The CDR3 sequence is CASSQGGQLGQPQHF. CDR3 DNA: TGCGCCAGCAGCCAAGGAGGGCAGTTAGGACAGCCCCAGCATTTT.

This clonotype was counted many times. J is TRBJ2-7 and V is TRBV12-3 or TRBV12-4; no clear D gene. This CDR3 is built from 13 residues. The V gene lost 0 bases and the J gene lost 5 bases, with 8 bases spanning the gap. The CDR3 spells CASSLAEGDEQYF. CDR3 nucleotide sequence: TGTGCCAGCAGTTTAGCCGAAGGTGACGAGCAGTACTTC.

The chain's CDR3 is CASSLVAVQQGSNEKLFF. In nucleotides, the CDR3 is TGTGCCAGCAGCTTGGTAGCTGTTCAACAGGGGAGTAATGAAAAACTGTTTTTT. The rearrangement joins TRBV5-5 to TRBJ1-4, with TRBD1 matching over 7 bases. This CDR3 comprises 18 residues. Per the germline V gene, CDR1 is SGHKS and CDR2 is YYEKEE (reference sequence). Germline trimming cut 0 bases from V and 4 bases from J; bases unmatched to any gene: 12. Filled out from reference TRBV5-5 and TRBJ1-4, the complete variable domain reads DAGVTQSPTHLIKTRGQQVTLRCSPISGHKSVSWYQQVLGQGPQFIFQYYEKEERGRGNFPDRFSARQFPNYSSELNVNALLLGDSALYLCASSLVAVQQGSNEKLFFGSGTQLSVL.

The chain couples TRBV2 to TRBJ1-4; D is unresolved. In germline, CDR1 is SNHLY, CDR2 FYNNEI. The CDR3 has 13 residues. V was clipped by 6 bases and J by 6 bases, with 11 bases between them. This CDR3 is CASSPWRDEKLFF. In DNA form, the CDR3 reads TGTGCCAGCAGCCCCTGGAGGGATGAAAAACTGTTTTTT.

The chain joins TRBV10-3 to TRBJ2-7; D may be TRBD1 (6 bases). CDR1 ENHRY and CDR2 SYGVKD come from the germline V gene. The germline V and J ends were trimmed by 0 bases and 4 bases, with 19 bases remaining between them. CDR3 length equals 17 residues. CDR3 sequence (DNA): TGTGCCATCAGTGAGTCCGATCGTGGGGCAGGGGATTACGAGCAGTACTTC. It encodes CAISESDRGAGDYEQYF.

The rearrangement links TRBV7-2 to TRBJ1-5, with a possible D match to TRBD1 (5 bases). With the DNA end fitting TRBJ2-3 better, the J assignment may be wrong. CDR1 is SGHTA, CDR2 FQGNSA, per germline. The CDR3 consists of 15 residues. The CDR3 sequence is CASSSDTYSNQPQYF. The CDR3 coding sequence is TGTGCCAGCAGCTCGGACACCTATAGCAATCAGCCCCAGTATTTT.

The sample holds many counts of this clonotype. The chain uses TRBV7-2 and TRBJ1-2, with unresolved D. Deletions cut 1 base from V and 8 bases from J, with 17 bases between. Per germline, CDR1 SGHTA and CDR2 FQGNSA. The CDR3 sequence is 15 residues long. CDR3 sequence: CASSLEPADLEGYTF. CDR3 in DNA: TGTGCCAGCAGCTTAGAGCCGGCCGATTTGGAAGGCTACACCTTC.

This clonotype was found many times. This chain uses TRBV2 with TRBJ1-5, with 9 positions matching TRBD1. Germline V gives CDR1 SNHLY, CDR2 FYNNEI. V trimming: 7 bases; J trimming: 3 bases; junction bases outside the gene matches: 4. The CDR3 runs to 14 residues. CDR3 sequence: CASTGTGYNQPQHF. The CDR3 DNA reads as TGTGCCAGCACCGGGACAGGGTACAATCAGCCCCAGCATTTT.

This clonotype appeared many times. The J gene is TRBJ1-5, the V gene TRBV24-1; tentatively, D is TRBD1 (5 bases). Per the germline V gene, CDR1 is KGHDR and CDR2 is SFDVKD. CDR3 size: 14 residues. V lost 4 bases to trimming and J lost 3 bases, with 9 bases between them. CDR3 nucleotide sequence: TGTGCCACCAGTGACCGGGGCCTCAATCAGCCCCAGCATTTT. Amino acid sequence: CATSDRGLNQPQHF.

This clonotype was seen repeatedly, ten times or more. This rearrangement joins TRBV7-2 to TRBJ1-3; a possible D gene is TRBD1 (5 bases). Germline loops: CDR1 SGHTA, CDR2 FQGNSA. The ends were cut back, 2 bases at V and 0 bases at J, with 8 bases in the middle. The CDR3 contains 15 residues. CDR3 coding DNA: TGTGCCAGCAGCTTATTGGGGGACTCTGGAAACACCATATATTTT. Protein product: CASSLLGDSGNTIYF.

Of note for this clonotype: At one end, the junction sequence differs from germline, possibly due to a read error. The CDR3 loop reads CASSQQQGAGQNEQYF. In nucleotides, the CDR3 is TGCGCCAGCAGCCAGCAGCAGGGGGCAGGGCAAAACGAGCAGTACTTC. The gene calls are TRBV7-2 and TRBJ2-7; 8 bases align to TRBD1. The germline V gene has CDR1 SGHTA and CDR2 FQGNSA. This CDR3 comprises 16 residues.

The CDR3 region has the DNA TGTGCCAGCAGTCCAAGGGACGGGGTGGTTTACGAGCAGTACTTC. It codes for CASSPRDGVVYEQYF. V gene TRBV2 combines with J gene TRBJ2-5; D could derive from TRBD1 or TRBD2 (5 bases each). The DNA end favors TRBJ2-7, so the J call may be wrong. Germline values: CDR1 SNHLY, CDR2 FYNNEI. The CDR3 consists of 15 residues.